A selection of T cell receptor beta chains follows, all from one sample in a study of beta chain features in type 1 diabetes. Measured with immunoSEQ multiplex PCR; TCRdb has only the in-frame clones, and not every one. The table lists hundreds of thousands of clones, under 15% of them singletons, with about 0.02% in the top ten. Material: naive CD4+ T cells from blood. These receptors originate from a man between 18 and 35 years old with type 1 diabetes. Both conserved end residues are part of each CDR3. The order of the fields is clone size, V gene, J gene, D gene, CDR3 DNA, CDR3 protein. A D gene is named only where the DNA matches it firmly. Expanded clones are given a class, and other clones once, few, many or no size at all.

>few|TRBV2|TRBJ2-6|TRBD1
TGTGCCAGCGGGGACAGATTACCGTCTGGGGCCAACGTCCTGACTTTC
CASGDRLPSGANVLTF
>-|TRBV5-1|TRBJ2-1|-
TGCGCCAGCAGCTTGGATTGGGTTAGCACGGGCAATGAGCAGTTCTTC
CASSLDWVSTGNEQFF
>few|TRBV10-3|TRBJ2-1|-
TGTGCCATCAGTCCCCCAGGCTACAATGAGCAGTTCTTC
CAISPPGYNEQFF
>-|TRBV29-1|TRBJ1-5|TRBD1
TGCAGCGTTCGCGCCGGGACAGGGCTTTGGCAGCCCCAGCATTTT
CSVRAGTGLWQPQHF
>-|TRBV7-9|TRBJ1-1|TRBD1
TGTGCCAGCAGTCCAAGGGGACAGAAGGACACTGAAGCTTTCTTT
CASSPRGQKDTEAFF
>few|TRBV7-3|TRBJ1-1|-
TGTGCCAGCAGCTTCTCCCCGGGAGCTGAAGCTTTCTTT
CASSFSPGAEAFF
>-|TRBV15|TRBJ1-1|TRBD1
TGTGCCACCAGAGGACAGGGAGGGTCGCAAGCTTTCTTT
CATRGQGGSQAFF
>-|TRBV29-1|TRBJ2-3|-
TGCAGCGTTCCCGGACCAAGTACGCAGTATTTT
CSVPGPSTQYF
>-|TRBV29-1|TRBJ1-2|-
TGCAGCGTTGAAACGGGGAATGCCGTTGCCTATGGCTACACCTTC
CSVETGNAVAYGYTF
>few|TRBV19|TRBJ1-1|-
TGTGCCAGTAGTACCGCGGTTGAAGCTTTCTTT
CASSTAVEAFF
>few|TRBV7-8|TRBJ2-7|-
TGTGCCAGCAGCTTAGCCGAGGGCGGGCCCTACGAGCAGTACTTC
CASSLAEGGPYEQYF
>few|TRBV25-1|TRBJ2-3|-
TGTGCCAGCAGTGACGGGTGGGGAAGCACAGATACGCAGTATTTT
CASSDGWGSTDTQYF
>-|TRBV6-6|TRBJ1-4|-
TGTGCCAGCAGTTCCTGGGGAAATGAAAAACTGTTTTTT
CASSSWGNEKLFF
>-|TRBV6-5|TRBJ1-1|-
TGTGCCAGCAGTTACGGGCCAGGTGAAGCTTTCTTT
CASSYGPGEAFF
>few|TRBV10-3|TRBJ2-1|-
TGTGCCATCAGTGGTGGGGGTTCCTACAATGAGCAGTTCTTC
CAISGGGSYNEQFF
>-|TRBV7-6|TRBJ2-5|-
TGTGCCAGCAGCTTAAGCAGCCAAGAGACCCAGTACTTC
CASSLSSQETQYF
>many|TRBV13|TRBJ2-1|TRBD2
TGTGCCAGCCGTAGAAGGCGCGGGGGGCAGGGCAATGAGCAGTTCTTC
CASRRRRGGQGNEQFF
>few|TRBV5-1|TRBJ1-2|-
TGCGCCAGCAGCTTGCAGGGGCATGGCTACACCTTC
CASSLQGHGYTF
>-|TRBV9|TRBJ2-3|-
TGTGCCAGCAGCGTAGTCGGGTCCGATACGCAGTATTTT
CASSVVGSDTQYF
>-|TRBV2|TRBJ1-2|-
TGTGCCAGCAGTGAAAGGGAGGCCTATGGCTACACCTTC
CASSEREAYGYTF
>-|TRBV30|TRBJ1-2|TRBD1
TGTGCCTGGAGGATAAAGGACAGGGCTTATGGCTACACCTTC
CAWRIKDRAYGYTF
>few|TRBV11-1|TRBJ2-2|-
TGTGCCAGCAGCCGGACAGCCACCGGGGAGCTGTTTTTT
CASSRTATGELFF
>few|TRBV5-1|TRBJ1-1|-
TGCGCCAGCAGCCTGACAGAGATGAACACTGAAGCTTTCTTT
CASSLTEMNTEAFF
>-|TRBV4-1|TRBJ1-1|-
TGCGCCAGCAGCCACCAAATACTCAGCCTCGAAGCTTTCTTT
CASSHQILSLEAFF
>few|TRBV5-1|TRBJ2-1|-
TGCGCCAGCAGCTCCCCGGGACAAGGGATTGAGCAGTTCTTC
CASSSPGQGIEQFF
>-|TRBV11-2|TRBJ2-5|-
TGTGCCAGCAGCTTAGAAGGGATGTGGGAGACCCAGTACTTC
CASSLEGMWETQYF
>few|TRBV18|TRBJ2-1|TRBD1
TGTGCCAGCTCACCATACACCGGGACAGGGGGCCGAGGTGAGCAGTTCTTC
CASSPYTGTGGRGEQFF
>-|TRBV28|TRBJ2-5|TRBD1
TGTGCCAGCAGCCCCGGACAGGGGGAGACCCAGTACTTC
CASSPGQGETQYF
>-|TRBV4-1|TRBJ1-2|-
TGCGCCAGCAGCCAAGATTTAGGCAGCCCGGGTTGGGGCTACACCTTC
CASSQDLGSPGWGYTF
>few|TRBV30|TRBJ1-1|-
TGTGCCTGGAACCGCCCGGGACACTCTGAAGCTTTCTTT
CAWNRPGHSEAFF
>few|TRBV29-1|TRBJ1-1|-
TGCAGCGTTGAAGGCAGACTGAACACTGAAGCTTTCTTT
CSVEGRLNTEAFF
>-|TRBV19|TRBJ1-1|-
TGTGCCAGCAGTGGGGGAAGGACTGAAGCTTTCTTT
CASSGGRTEAFF
>few|TRBV2|TRBJ2-1|TRBD1
TGTGCCAGCCGAACAGGGGACTCCTACAATGAGCAGTTCTTC
CASRTGDSYNEQFF
>-|TRBV4-1|TRBJ1-2|-
TGCGCCAGCAGCCAAGGTGGGAAACTCTATGGCTACACCTTC
CASSQGGKLYGYTF
>-|TRBV7-2|TRBJ1-5|-
TGTGCCAGCAGCTCAGACCAGTTCAATCAGCCCCAGCATTTT
CASSSDQFNQPQHF
>few|TRBV2|TRBJ2-7|-
TGTGCCAGCAGTGACCGGTCCTACGAGCAGTACTTC
CASSDRSYEQYF
>few|TRBV28|TRBJ1-6|-
TGTGCCAGCAGTTCGCCAGTAGGGTATGGTTCACCCCTCCACTTT
CASSSPVGYGSPLHF
>few|TRBV5-1|TRBJ2-3|-
TGCGCCAGCAGTGGCAGTTCCACAGATACGCAGTATTTT
CASSGSSTDTQYF
>-|TRBV6-5|TRBJ2-7|-
TGTGCCAGCAGTGAAACGGGACGAAAGTTCGAGCAGTACTTC
CASSETGRKFEQYF
>-|TRBV5-1|TRBJ2-3|-
TGCGCCAGCAGCTTGGAGGGGTTCCGGGATACGCAGTATTTT
CASSLEGFRDTQYF
>-|TRBV29-1|TRBJ2-7|TRBD1
TGCAGCGTTGGAACAGGGGGCACCTACGAGCAGTACTTC
CSVGTGGTYEQYF
>few|TRBV9|TRBJ2-5|TRBD1
TGTGCCAGCAGCGCAGACAGGGGAAGAGAGACCCAGTACTTC
CASSADRGRETQYF
>-|TRBV30|TRBJ1-5|TRBD1
TGTGCCTGGAGACCGACAGGGGGAGGCAATCAGCCCCAGCATTTT
CAWRPTGGGNQPQHF
>-|TRBV10-3|TRBJ1-1|-
TGTGCCATCAGCTGGGACGGGAACACTGAAGCTTTCTTT
CAISWDGNTEAFF
>-|TRBV5-4|TRBJ2-3|TRBD2
TGTGCCAGCAGCCCTCAAACCGCACGGGCTAGCGGGGCAGATACGCAGTATTTT
CASSPQTARASGADTQYF
>few|TRBV18|TRBJ2-7|-
TGTGCCAGCTCACCGGGCCAGGAGGACGAGCAGTACTTC
CASSPGQEDEQYF
>-|TRBV29-1|TRBJ1-2|-
TGCAGCGTTGATCCGGACTATGGCTACACCTTC
CSVDPDYGYTF
>-|TRBV7-3|TRBJ1-1|-
TGTGCCAGCAGCCCCAGACAGAACACTGAAGCTTTCTTT
CASSPRQNTEAFF
>-|TRBV25-1|TRBJ2-7|TRBD2
TGTGCCAGCACCGGGGGGGGCAGATCGAGGCTTGGGCAGTACTTC
CASTGGGRSRLGQYF
>-|TRBV4-1|TRBJ2-6|-
TGCGCCAGCAGCCAAGTCTACAGGGCCTCTGGGGCCAACGTCCTGACTTTC
CASSQVYRASGANVLTF
>few|TRBV19|TRBJ2-2|-
TGTGCCAGTAGTATAGCCCGATTGGGTACTAACACCGGGGAGCTGTTTTTT
CASSIARLGTNTGELFF